This T cell receptor (beta chain) was documented in a study of cytomegalovirus exposure and HLA in healthy donors. Study findings and constraints: It was in a later analysis that TCR association rates were seen to vary by HLA locus, highest for DRB1 and lowest for HLA-C. Per a prior analysis, the majority of TCR beta V segments were productive roughly 87% or roughly 30% of the time.

Primers included in the PCR were 60 Vbeta and 13 Jbeta primers. TCRdb keeps only in-frame clones here, not all; method: immunoSEQ multiplex PCR. The sample holds 95,000 to 150,000 clones; about four fifths are singletons and the top ten take approximately 3.8%. To note about this clone: The antigen remains undetermined.

With 0 bases clipped from V and 4 bases from J, the junction kept 8 bases outside the gene matches. The germline V gene has CDR1 LGHNA and CDR2 YNFKEQ. The CDR3 spans 17 residues. The source material was PBMCs. The TCR sequence derives from a woman between 35 and 50 years old in good health and CMV-seropositive. This chain links TRBV4-2 with TRBJ1-3; 8 nucleotides match TRBD1. This chain's CDR3 is CASSQEGRQGWGNTIYF. The CDR3 DNA reads TGTGCCAGCAGCCAAGAGGGTAGACAGGGGTGGGGAAACACCATATATTTT.